The source of this T cell receptor (beta chain) is a study of blood T cell repertoires in COVID-19. About the research overall: T cells, B-cell-depleted T cells, or PBMCs supplied cDNA or gDNA.

Study processing details: From reference gene primer amplification, estimates of nucleated cell counts were derived. The assay was immunoSEQ multiplex PCR, and TCRdb's table has in-frame clones only and misses some. V, J and clone size derive from that table, while D and trimming were established from the DNA sequence. The sample includes hundreds of thousands of clones, about four fifths of them seen just once. Per germline, CDR1 SGHAT and CDR2 FQNNGV. The CDR3 is 14 residues long. Trimming stripped 5 bases from V and 6 bases from J, with 14 bases between. Source material: peripheral blood. The source of this sequence is an elderly woman with acute or convalescent COVID-19. The V and J genes are TRBV11-2 and TRBJ2-1; possible D gene TRBD1, 5 bases. CDR3 DNA sequence: TGTGCCAGCAGCCTCTTAACGACAGTCAATGAGCAGTTCTTC. Translated, it gives CASSLLTTVNEQFF.